This TCR beta chain was captured by sequencing in a study of cytotoxic CD8 clonotypes in ibrutinib-treated CLL (dated by TCRdb to 2020 to 2022). Background on the whole study: The cohort included some 14 treatment-naive and eleven to twelve relapsed/refractory patients; under 18 were IGHV unmutated. Longitudinal samples were available for about 30% of the 86 trial participants. Every sample from remission and from progressive disease was obtained while the patients were still on ibrutinib. Responses were partial in 25 or so patients and complete in 2; after median about 5.5 years follow-up, about 14 stayed in remission and about 12 progressed. On average, each sample yielded roughly 250,000 productive templates and under 95,000 productive rearrangements. Response samples were obtained after a median of approximately 12 months of treatment, with a range of roughly 6 to 36 months. Cryopreserved peripheral blood mononuclear cells were obtained before treatment, at response, and at either sustained remission or disease progression. What the work shows at the level of the full study, not this receptor alone: Sampling times were not matched between patients in sustained remission and patients whose disease was progressing, and lymph node repertoires were not examined. Public clonotypes were rare and either contracted or stayed stable during treatment, and the rise in clonality at ibrutinib response reflected the expansion of private clonotypes. Baseline clonality exceeded that of age-matched healthy donors and correlated strongly with circulating CD8+ T-cell counts. Clonality increased at ibrutinib response, stayed stable in sustained remission, and fell back toward baseline at progression.

Comments on this clone: Its target antigen remains unknown. No much larger clone is present one base from it, and per-base qualities are unavailable.

A MiSeq instrument was used for deep resolution sequencing, which targeted depths ranging from 1 in 1 million up to 1 in 200,000 T cells, with coverage averaging 10x for each clonotype. TCR beta libraries were generated with the immunoSEQ hsTCRB Kit. The source study handled its data this way. ImmunoSEQ Data Assistant and ImmunoSEQ Analyzer were used for data analysis, and V, D and J genes were assigned according to IMGT definitions. Clonality, with values ranging from 0 to 1, was calculated as one minus the normalized Shannon entropy of productive rearrangement frequencies. Only overrepresented clonotypes making up at least 0.05% of each patient's repertoire were included in the public clonotype analysis. Fewer than 15 repertoires from age-matched healthy donors, obtained from immuneACCESS, served as clonality controls. The immuneACCESS repertoire file appears here via TCRdb, limited to in-frame rearrangements. These files lack a portion of the clones; in checked studies, under half of the deficit traces to unresolved V genes, and the cause of the others is not known. For V, J and clone size, that table is used; D and trimming come from the DNA. In this sample the table shows tens of thousands of clones, 50% to 70% of which occur a single time. Of the sample, approximately 20% falls within the top ten clones.

The time point label, read with the paper, signifies: around 25 months on ibrutinib. Roughly 1.8 micrograms of genomic DNA were extracted from cryopreserved PBMCs for TCR beta library preparation. Longitudinal blood samples from CLL patients on ibrutinib monotherapy were analyzed using high-throughput TCR beta sequencing. Patients were enrolled in a phase 2 open-label single-center ibrutinib monotherapy trial. The CDR3 contains 18 residues, cysteine and phenylalanine counted. Only CDR3 DNA remains: 54 bases, in frame from the first base. Cut back by 2 bases and 1 base, the V and J ends lie 16 bases apart. For CDR1 and CDR2, the germline V gene (reference sequence) lists SGHKS and YYEKEE.

This receptor was identified in a human donor with chronic lymphocytic leukemia. The sample in question was PBMCs, obtained after 24 months of ibrutinib treatment. The receptor chain draws on TRBV5-5 and TRBJ2-6, and possibly TRBD1, on 6 matching bases. The nucleotide sequence is TGTGCCAGCAGCTTCCCTCCTGGGACACCGTCTGGGGCCAACGTCCTGACTTTC. Translation gives CASSFPPGTPSGANVLTF. Beyond the CDR3, the reference TRBV5-5 and TRBJ2-6 genes provide the residues; the full variable domain reads: DAGVTQSPTHLIKTRGQQVTLRCSPISGHKSVSWYQQVLGQGPQFIFQYYEKEERGRGNFPDRFSARQFPNYSSELNVNALLLGDSALYLCASSFPPGTPSGANVLTFGAGSRLTVL.